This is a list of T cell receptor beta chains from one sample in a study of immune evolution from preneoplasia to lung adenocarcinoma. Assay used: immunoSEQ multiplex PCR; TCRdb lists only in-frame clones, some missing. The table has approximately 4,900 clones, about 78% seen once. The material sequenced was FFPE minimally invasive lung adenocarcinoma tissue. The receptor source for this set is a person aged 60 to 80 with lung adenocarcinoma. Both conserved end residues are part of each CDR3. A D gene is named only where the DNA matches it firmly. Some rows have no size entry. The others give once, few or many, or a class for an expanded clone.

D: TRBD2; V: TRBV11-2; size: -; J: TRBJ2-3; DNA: TGTGCCAGCAGCTCCGGGGAGCGGGGGGGCACAGATACGCAGTATTTT; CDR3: CASSSGERGGTDTQYF
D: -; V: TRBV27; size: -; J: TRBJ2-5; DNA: TGTGCCAGCAGTTTATTGGGGGGCAAACAAGAGACCCAGTACTTC; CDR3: CASSLLGGKQETQYF
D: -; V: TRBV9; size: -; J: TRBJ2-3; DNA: TGTGCCAGCAGCGTATCAGTCTCGGGTGCAGATACGCAGTATTTT; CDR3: CASSVSVSGADTQYF
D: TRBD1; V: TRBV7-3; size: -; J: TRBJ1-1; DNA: TGTGCCAGCAGCTGGCAAGGGGGCGCGAACACTGAAGCTTTCTTT; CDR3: CASSWQGGANTEAFF
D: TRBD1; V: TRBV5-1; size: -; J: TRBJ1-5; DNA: TGCGCCAGCAGCTTGGAGGGACAGGGCAATCAGCCCCAGCATTTT; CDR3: CASSLEGQGNQPQHF
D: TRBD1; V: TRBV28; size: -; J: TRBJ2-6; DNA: TGTGCCAGCAGTTCCCGGACAGGGGCCCCTGGGGCCAACGTCCTGACTTTC; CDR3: CASSSRTGAPGANVLTF
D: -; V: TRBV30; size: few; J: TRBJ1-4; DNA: TGTGCCTGGAGCGCGGGGACTGAAAAACTGTTTTTT; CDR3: CAWSAGTEKLFF
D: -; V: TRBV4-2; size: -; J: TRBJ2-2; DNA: TGTGCCAGCAGTCAAGTGAGGGGTGGCACCGGGGAGCTGTTTTTT; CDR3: CASSQVRGGTGELFF
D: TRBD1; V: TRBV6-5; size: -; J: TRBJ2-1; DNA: TGTGCCAGCAGTTACTGGGACAGCAATGAGCAGTTCTTC; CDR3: CASSYWDSNEQFF
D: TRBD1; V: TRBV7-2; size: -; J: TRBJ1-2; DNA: TGTGCCAGCAGCTCCTCCGGGACAGGTTTATACCTCTTC; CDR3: CASSSSGTGLYLF
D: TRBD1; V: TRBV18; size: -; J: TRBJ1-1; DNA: TGTGCCAGCATACGGACAGGGGGCCGTACTGAAGCTTTCTTT; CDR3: CASIRTGGRTEAFF
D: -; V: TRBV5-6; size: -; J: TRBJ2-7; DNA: TGTGCCAGCAGCTTAGGAAGTAAAACCTACGAGCAGTACTTC; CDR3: CASSLGSKTYEQYF
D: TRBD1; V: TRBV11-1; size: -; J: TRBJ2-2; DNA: TGTGCCAGCAGCTTAGGGGGACAGGGGGTCACCGGGGAGCTGTTTTTT; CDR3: CASSLGGQGVTGELFF
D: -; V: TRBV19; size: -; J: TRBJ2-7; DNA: TGTGCCAGTACCCCAGACAGTTCCGCCTCCTACGAGCAGTACTTC; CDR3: CASTPDSSASYEQYF